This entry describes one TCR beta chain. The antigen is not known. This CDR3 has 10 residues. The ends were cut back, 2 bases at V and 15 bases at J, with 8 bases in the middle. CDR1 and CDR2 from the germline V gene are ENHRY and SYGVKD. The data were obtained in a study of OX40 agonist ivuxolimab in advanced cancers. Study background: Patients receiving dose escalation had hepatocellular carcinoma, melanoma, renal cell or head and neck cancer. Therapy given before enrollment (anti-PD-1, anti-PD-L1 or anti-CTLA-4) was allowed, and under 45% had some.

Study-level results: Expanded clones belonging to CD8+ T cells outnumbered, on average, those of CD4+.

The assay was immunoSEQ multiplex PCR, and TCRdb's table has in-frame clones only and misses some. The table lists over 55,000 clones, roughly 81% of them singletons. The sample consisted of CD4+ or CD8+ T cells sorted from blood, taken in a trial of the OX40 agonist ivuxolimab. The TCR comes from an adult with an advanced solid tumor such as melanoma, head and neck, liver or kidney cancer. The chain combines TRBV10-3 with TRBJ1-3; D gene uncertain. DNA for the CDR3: TGTGCCATCAGTGAGGGATCCACATATTTT. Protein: CAISEGSTYF.